These 6 T cell receptor beta chains originate from one sample sequenced in a study of beta chain features in type 1 diabetes. TCRB transcripts that were expressed got sequenced, as all of the isolated RNA had been reverse transcribed. Using immunoSEQ multiplex PCR, the repertoire was profiled, and TCRdb retains in-frame clones only, with some absent. Of about 19,000 clones listed, 50% are singletons. Material for sequencing was stem cell memory CD4+ T cells from blood. The receptors come from a man between 18 and 29 years old in good health.

CDR3 coding DNA: TGTGCCACCAGCAGAGATCAGTCTGGGGCCAACGTCCTGACTTTC. It codes for CATSRDQSGANVLTF. The rearrangement uses TRBV15 and TRBJ2-6, with D unclear. Germline CDR1 LNHNV, CDR2 YYDKDF (reference sequence). Trimming shortened V by 0 bases and J by 1 base, and 4 bases separated the two germline ends. The length of the CDR3 is 15 residues. Together with reference TRBV15 and TRBJ2-6, the CDR3 gives the full variable domain: DAMVIQNPRYQVTQFGKPVTLSCSQTLNHNVMYWYQQKSSQAPKLLFHYYDKDFNNEADTPDNFQSRRPNTSFCFLDIRSPGLGDTAMYLCATSRDQSGANVLTFGAGSRLTVL.

This clone was detected a few times. V gene TRBV29-1 combines with J gene TRBJ2-1; 11 nucleotides agree with TRBD2. CDR3 size: 13 residues. In germline, CDR1 is SQVTM, CDR2 ANQGSEA. The J segment lost 4 bases and the V segment lost 7 bases, leaving 3 bases of the junction unmatched. This CDR3 reads CSAGTSGYNEQFF. CDR3 DNA sequence: TGCAGCGCCGGGACTAGCGGATACAATGAGCAGTTCTTC.

The gene calls are TRBV7-2 and TRBJ2-5, with TRBD2 matching 13 bases. The CDR3 is 16 residues long. V shed 5 bases, J shed 2 bases, and the junction held 5 bases outside the gene matches. CDR1 is SGHTA, CDR2 FQGNSA, per germline. In DNA form, the CDR3 reads TGTGCCAGCAGCCGCAAGGGACTAGCGGGACAAGAGACCCAGTACTTC. It is translated as CASSRKGLAGQETQYF.

V gene TRBV7-4 combines with J gene TRBJ2-3; 8 positions agree with TRBD1. Germline trimming cut 4 bases from V and 2 bases from J; bases unmatched to any gene: 5. The germline CDR1 and CDR2 sequences are SGHVT and SQSDAQ. This CDR3 comprises 15 residues. CDR3 loop: CASSCRDRYTDTQYF. CDR3 in DNA: TGTGCCAGCAGCTGCCGGGACAGGTACACAGATACGCAGTATTTT.

CDR3 nucleotide sequence: TGTGCCAGCATTGGAGCAGACACTGAAGCTTTCTTT. Amino acid sequence: CASIGADTEAFF. The chain carries TRBV7-3 and TRBJ1-1; no definite D call. This CDR3 spans 12 amino acids. From germline, CDR1 is SGHTA and CDR2 FQGTGA. V was pared by 7 bases and J by 3 bases, with 9 bases between.

This clone is labeled medium-sized (0.01 to 0.1%). The chain uses TRBV4-3 and TRBJ2-7; 8 bases line up with TRBD1. This CDR3 has 14 residues. Trimming cost V 3 bases and J 4 bases; bases outside gene matches: 5. Germline assignment: CDR1 LGHNA and CDR2 YSLEER. CDR3 protein: CASSQDRVTYEQYF. As DNA, the CDR3 is TGCGCCAGCAGCCAGGACAGGGTAACGTACGAGCAGTACTTC.